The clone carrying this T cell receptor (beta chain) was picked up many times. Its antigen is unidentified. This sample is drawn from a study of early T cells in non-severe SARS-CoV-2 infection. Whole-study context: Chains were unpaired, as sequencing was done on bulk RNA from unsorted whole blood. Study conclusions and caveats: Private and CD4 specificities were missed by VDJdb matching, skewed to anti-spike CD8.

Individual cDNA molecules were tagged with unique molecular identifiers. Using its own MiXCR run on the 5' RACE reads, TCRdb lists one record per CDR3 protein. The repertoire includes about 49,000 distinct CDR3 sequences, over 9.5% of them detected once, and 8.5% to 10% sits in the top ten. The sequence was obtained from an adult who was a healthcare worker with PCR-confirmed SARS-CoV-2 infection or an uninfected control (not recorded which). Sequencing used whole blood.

As DNA, the CDR3 is TGTGCCAGCAGTTACCGTGAGGAAAAACTGTTTTTT. Its protein product is CASSYREEKLFF. This chain connects TRBV28 to TRBJ1-4; the D is unclear. This CDR3 is 12 amino acids long. Trimming removed 4 bases from V and 8 bases from J, with 8 bases in between. Germline V CDR1 and CDR2: MDHEN, SYDVKM.